These T cell receptor beta chains were read from a single sample in a study of T cell repertoires in cytomegalovirus infection. One entry per CDR3 protein, called by TCRdb with MiXCR from the reads. Among 800,000 to 950,000 distinct CDR3 sequences listed, 32% were seen once. These receptors have no known antigen. This specimen was cultured CD8+ T cells from PBMCs, taken from culture after CMV antigen stimulation. These receptors came from a human donor in good health (CMV status not recorded). Some clones in this sample may be carry-over from other donors' samples. Both conserved end residues are part of each CDR3. The D gene is left open where the match is weak. Size tells how often a clone was seen (once, few, many) or the class of an expanded clone, and some rows leave it out.

D gene: -; J gene: TRBJ2-5; CDR3 length: 14; clone size: -; V gene: TRBV12-5; CDR3 DNA: TGTGCTAGTAGTTTGACTAGTTTGGAAGAGACCCAGTACTTC; CDR3 protein: CASSLTSLEETQYF
D gene: -; J gene: TRBJ1-1; CDR3 length: 13; clone size: -; V gene: TRBV4-1; CDR3 DNA: TGCGCCAGCAGCTCTCAGGGGATCCCTGAAGCTTTCTTT; CDR3 protein: CASSSQGIPEAFF
D gene: -; J gene: TRBJ1-1; CDR3 length: 14; clone size: many; V gene: TRBV27; CDR3 DNA: TGTGCCAGCAGTTTAGTACAAACGAACACTGAAGCTTTCTTT; CDR3 protein: CASSLVQTNTEAFF
D gene: TRBD2; J gene: TRBJ2-1; CDR3 length: 16; clone size: -; V gene: TRBV7-8; CDR3 DNA: TGTGCCAGCAGGGGCGGGGGGGCCAATACCTACAATGAGCAGTTCTTC; CDR3 protein: CASRGGGANTYNEQFF
D gene: -; J gene: TRBJ1-1; CDR3 length: 13; clone size: once; V gene: TRBV12-3/TRBV12-4; CDR3 DNA: TGTGCCAGCACCCCTTCTATGAACACTGAAGCTTTCTTT; CDR3 protein: CASTPSMNTEAFF
D gene: -; J gene: TRBJ2-3; CDR3 length: 16; clone size: -; V gene: TRBV6-1; CDR3 DNA: TGTGCCAGCAGTCATGTTCGGACAGCTAGCACAGATACGCAGTATTTT; CDR3 protein: CASSHVRTASTDTQYF
D gene: TRBD1; J gene: TRBJ2-1; CDR3 length: 12; clone size: few; V gene: TRBV6-2/TRBV6-3; CDR3 DNA: TGTGCCACTCAGACAGGGGCAAATGAGCAGTTCTTC; CDR3 protein: CATQTGANEQFF
D gene: -; J gene: TRBJ1-3; CDR3 length: 15; clone size: few; V gene: TRBV20-1; CDR3 DNA: TGCAGTGCTAGGCCCGGGGGCAACTCTGGAAACACCATATATTTT; CDR3 protein: CSARPGGNSGNTIYF
D gene: TRBD1; J gene: TRBJ2-2; CDR3 length: 16; clone size: many; V gene: TRBV27; CDR3 DNA: TGTGCCAGCAGTTCCCCCAGGGGGCGCGTCACCGGGGAGCTGTTTTTT; CDR3 protein: CASSSPRGRVTGELFF
D gene: -; J gene: TRBJ1-1; CDR3 length: 16; clone size: -; V gene: TRBV7-9; CDR3 DNA: TGTGCCAGCAGCTTCGAGGTCGATAGGGGAGGCACTGAAGCTTTCTTT; CDR3 protein: CASSFEVDRGGTEAFF
D gene: -; J gene: TRBJ1-1; CDR3 length: 14; clone size: -; V gene: TRBV7-9; CDR3 DNA: TGTGCCAGCAGCGCGCCCGGGGCCTACACTGAAGCTTTCTTT; CDR3 protein: CASSAPGAYTEAFF
D gene: -; J gene: TRBJ1-2; CDR3 length: 17; clone size: many; V gene: TRBV11-2; CDR3 DNA: TGTGCCAGCAGCGTGAGCTTTGAGGTATACGTCAACTATGGCTACACCTTC; CDR3 protein: CASSVSFEVYVNYGYTF
D gene: -; J gene: TRBJ2-1; CDR3 length: 13; clone size: few; V gene: TRBV7-6; CDR3 DNA: TGTGCCAGCAGCTTAGCTAACGGCAATGAGCAGTTCTTC; CDR3 protein: CASSLANGNEQFF
D gene: -; J gene: TRBJ2-1; CDR3 length: 14; clone size: many; V gene: TRBV12-3/TRBV12-4; CDR3 DNA: TGTGCCAGCAGTTTTAGACCCCATAGGGATGAGCAGTTCTTC; CDR3 protein: CASSFRPHRDEQFF
D gene: TRBD1; J gene: TRBJ1-1; CDR3 length: 15; clone size: -; V gene: TRBV6-2/TRBV6-3; CDR3 DNA: TGTGCCAGCCATATGCAGGACAGGGTATTCACTGAAGCTTTCTTT; CDR3 protein: CASHMQDRVFTEAFF
D gene: -; J gene: TRBJ2-1; CDR3 length: 14; clone size: once; V gene: TRBV9; CDR3 DNA: TGTGCCAGCAGCGTAGCTTTGGCGAGCAATGAGCAGTTCTTC; CDR3 protein: CASSVALASNEQFF